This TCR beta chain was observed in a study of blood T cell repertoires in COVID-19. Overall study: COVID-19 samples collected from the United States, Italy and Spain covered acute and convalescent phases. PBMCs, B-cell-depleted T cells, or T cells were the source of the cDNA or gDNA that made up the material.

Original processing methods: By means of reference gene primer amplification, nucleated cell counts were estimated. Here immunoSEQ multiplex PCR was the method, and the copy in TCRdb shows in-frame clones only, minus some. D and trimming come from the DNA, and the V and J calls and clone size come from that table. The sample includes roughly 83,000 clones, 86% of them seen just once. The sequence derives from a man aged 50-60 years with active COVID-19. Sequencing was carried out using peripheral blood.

The CDR3 DNA reads TGTGCCAGCAGTGAATTGACTAGCGGGGCCTCCTACGAGCAGTACTTC. This codes for CASSELTSGASYEQYF. J is TRBJ2-7 and V is TRBV25-1, with TRBD2 identical over 11 bases. CDR1 is MGHDK and CDR2 is SYGVNS in the germline V gene. This CDR3 has 16 amino acids. The J segment lost 0 bases and the V segment lost 1 base, leaving 2 bases of the junction unmatched.